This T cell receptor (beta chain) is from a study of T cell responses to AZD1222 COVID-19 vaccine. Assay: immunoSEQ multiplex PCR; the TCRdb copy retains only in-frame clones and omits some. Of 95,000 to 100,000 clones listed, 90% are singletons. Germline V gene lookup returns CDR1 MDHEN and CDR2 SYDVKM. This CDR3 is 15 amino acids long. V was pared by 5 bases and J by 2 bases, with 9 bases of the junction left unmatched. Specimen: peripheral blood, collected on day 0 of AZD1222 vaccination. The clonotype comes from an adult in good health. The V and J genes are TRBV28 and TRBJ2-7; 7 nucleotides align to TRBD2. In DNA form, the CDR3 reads TGTGCCAGCAGTGCGGAAGCGGGGCCCGCCTACGAGCAGTACTTC. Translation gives CASSAEAGPAYEQYF.